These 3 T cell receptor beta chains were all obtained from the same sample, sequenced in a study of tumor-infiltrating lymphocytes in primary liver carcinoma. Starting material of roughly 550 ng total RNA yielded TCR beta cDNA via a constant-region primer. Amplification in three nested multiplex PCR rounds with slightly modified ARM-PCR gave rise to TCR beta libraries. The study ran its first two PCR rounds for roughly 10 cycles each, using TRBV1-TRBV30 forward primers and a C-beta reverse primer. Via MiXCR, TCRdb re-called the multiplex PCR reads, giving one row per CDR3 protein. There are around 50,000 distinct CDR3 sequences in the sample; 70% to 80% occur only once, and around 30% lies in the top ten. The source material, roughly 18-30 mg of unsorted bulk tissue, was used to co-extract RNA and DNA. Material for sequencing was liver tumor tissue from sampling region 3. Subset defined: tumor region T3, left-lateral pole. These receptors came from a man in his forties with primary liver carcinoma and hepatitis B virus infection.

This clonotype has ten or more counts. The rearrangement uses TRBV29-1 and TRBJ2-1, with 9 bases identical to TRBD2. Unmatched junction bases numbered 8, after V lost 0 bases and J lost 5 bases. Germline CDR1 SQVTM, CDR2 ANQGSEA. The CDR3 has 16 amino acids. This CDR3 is CSVEDFRLAVNNEQFF. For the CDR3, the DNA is TGCAGCGTTGAAGATTTTAGACTAGCGGTCAACAATGAGCAGTTCTTC.

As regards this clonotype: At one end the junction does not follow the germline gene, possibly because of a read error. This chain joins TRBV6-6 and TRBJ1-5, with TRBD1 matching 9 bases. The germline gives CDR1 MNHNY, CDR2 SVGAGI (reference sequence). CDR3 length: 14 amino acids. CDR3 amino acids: CANRGTGPRQPQHF. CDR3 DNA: TGTGCCAACAGGGGGACAGGGCCTAGACAGCCTCAGCATTTT.

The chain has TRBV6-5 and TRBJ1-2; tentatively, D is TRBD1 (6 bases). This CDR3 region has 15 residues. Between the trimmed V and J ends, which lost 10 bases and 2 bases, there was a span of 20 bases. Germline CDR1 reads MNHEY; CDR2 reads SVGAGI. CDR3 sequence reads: CATRHTAGENYGYTF. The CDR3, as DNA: TGTGCCACTAGACACACCGCAGGGGAAAACTATGGCTACACCTTC.